This T cell receptor (beta chain) was sequenced for a study of cytomegalovirus exposure and HLA in healthy donors. As for the study in general: Prior work identified 117 million unique TCR beta sequences in some 200 million T cells.

Study-wide findings and caveats: The productive fraction for most TCR beta V segments was about 90% or about 30% in an earlier analysis.

This CDR3 spans 16 amino acids. Germline V lookup: CDR1 SGHRS, CDR2 YFSETQ. Losses at the gene ends were 0 bases for V and 5 bases for J; bases not matched to a gene: 10. Use of 60 Vbeta and 13 Jbeta primers characterized the PCR. Libraries were prepared by immunoSEQ multiplex PCR; TCRdb keeps only in-frame clonotypes and omits some of them. The table shows under 200,000 clones, with roughly 77% occurring only once. Comment on this clone: Its target is unknown.

The chain has TRBV5-1 and TRBJ2-5, with TRBD1 matching 7 bases. This TCR was recovered from a man aged 25 to 40 in good health and CMV-seropositive. The source material was PBMCs. CDR3 coding DNA: TGCGCCAGCAGCTTGGCCCGACAGGGCACCGTGGAGACCCAGTACTTC. Protein sequence: CASSLARQGTVETQYF. Supplemented by reference TRBV5-1 and TRBJ2-5, the full variable domain reads KAGVTQTPRYLIKTRGQQVTLSCSPISGHRSVSWYQQTPGQGLQFLFEYFSETQRNKGNFPGRFSGRQFSNSRSEMNVSTLELGDSALYLCASSLARQGTVETQYFGPGTRLLVL.